This T cell receptor beta chain appears in the sequencing data of a study of cytotoxic CD8 clonotypes in ibrutinib-treated CLL. Germline V gene data show CDR1 as LGHNA and CDR2 as YNFKEQ. The CDR3 sequence is 17 residues long. V lost 2 bases to trimming and J lost 4 bases, with 20 bases between them. The assay was immunoSEQ multiplex PCR, and TCRdb's table has in-frame clones only and misses some. The table lists approximately 200,000 clones, over 60% of them singletons. The sample holds one count of this clone. V gene TRBV4-2 combines with J gene TRBJ2-5, with D perhaps being TRBD1 or TRBD2 (5 bases each). This sequence was found in a human donor with chronic lymphocytic leukemia. The specimen comprised PBMCs, sampled after 24 months of ibrutinib treatment. CDR3 coding DNA: TGTGCCAGCAGCCAACGACTTTGGGGGACCGCAGGAGAGACCCAGTACTTC. The encoded protein is CASSQRLWGTAGETQYF.